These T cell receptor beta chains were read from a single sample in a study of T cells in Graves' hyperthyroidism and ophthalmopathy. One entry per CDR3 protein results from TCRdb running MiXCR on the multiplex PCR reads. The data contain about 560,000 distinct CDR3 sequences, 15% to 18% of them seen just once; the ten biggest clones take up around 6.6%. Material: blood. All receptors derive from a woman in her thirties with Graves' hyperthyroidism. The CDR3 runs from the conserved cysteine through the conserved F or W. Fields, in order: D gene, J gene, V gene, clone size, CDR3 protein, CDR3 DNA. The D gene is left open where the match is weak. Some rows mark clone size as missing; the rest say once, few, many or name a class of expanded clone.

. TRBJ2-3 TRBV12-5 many CASGTESNTQYF TGTGCTAGTGGGACCGAGTCAAATACGCAGTATTTT
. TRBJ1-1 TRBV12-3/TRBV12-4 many CASSSQLGNTEAFF TGTGCCAGCAGTTCGCAACTGGGGAACACTGAAGCTTTCTTT
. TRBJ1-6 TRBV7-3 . CASSPDDGSPLHF TGTGCCAGCAGCCCCGACGACGGATCACCCCTCCACTTT
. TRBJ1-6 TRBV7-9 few CASSLGHLNSPLHF TGTGCCAGCAGCCTCGGACATCTCAATTCACCCCTCCACTTT
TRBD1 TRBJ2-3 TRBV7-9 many CASSMLTGGRADTQYF TGTGCCAGCAGCATGCTGACAGGGGGCCGTGCAGATACGCAGTATTTT
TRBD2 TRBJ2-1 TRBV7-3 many CASSIAGGPTNEQFF TGTGCCAGCAGCATAGCGGGAGGGCCGACTAATGAGCAGTTCTTC
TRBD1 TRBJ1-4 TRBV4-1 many CASSQSIGQGNEKLFF TGCGCCAGCAGCCAAAGTATCGGACAGGGTAATGAAAAACTGTTTTTT
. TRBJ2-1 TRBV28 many CASSLSRNSEQFF TGTGCCAGCAGTTTAAGTCGAAACAGCGAGCAGTTCTTC
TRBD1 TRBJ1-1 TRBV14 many CASSQVRDRGTEAFF TGTGCCAGCAGCCAAGTACGGGACAGGGGTACTGAAGCTTTCTTT
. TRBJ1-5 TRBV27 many CASSFQGLNQPQHF TGTGCCAGCAGTTTCCAGGGTCTCAATCAGCCCCAGCATTTT
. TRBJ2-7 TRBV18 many CASSPWGSEQYF TGTGCCAGCTCACCGTGGGGGAGCGAGCAGTACTTC
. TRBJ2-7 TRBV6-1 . CASSQQSAPLSYEQYF TGTGCCAGCAGTCAGCAATCTGCCCCCCTCTCCTACGAGCAGTACTTC
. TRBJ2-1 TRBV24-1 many CATSDSGTIVRNEQFF TGTGCCACCAGTGACTCCGGGACGATCGTACGGAATGAGCAGTTCTTC
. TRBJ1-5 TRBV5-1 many CASSLGGAGNQPQHF TGCGCCAGCAGCTTGGGAGGGGCTGGAAATCAGCCCCAGCATTTT
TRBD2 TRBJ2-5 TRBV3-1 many CASRAGYQETQYF TGTGCCAGCAGAGCGGGATACCAAGAGACCCAGTACTTC
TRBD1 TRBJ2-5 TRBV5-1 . CASSLEAGGGETQYF TGCGCCAGCAGCTTGGAAGCAGGGGGCGGGGAGACCCAGTACTTC
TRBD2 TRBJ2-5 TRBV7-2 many CASSLGGTSGSAQETQYF TGTGCCAGCAGCCTTGGGGGGACTAGCGGGAGTGCACAAGAGACCCAGTACTTC
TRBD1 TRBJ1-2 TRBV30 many CAWSVRRTGGNYGYTF TGTGCCTGGAGTGTACGACGGACAGGGGGTAACTATGGCTACACCTTC
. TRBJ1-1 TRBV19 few CASSVVPGKNTEAFF TGTGCCAGTAGTGTAGTTCCGGGGAAGAACACTGAAGCTTTCTTT
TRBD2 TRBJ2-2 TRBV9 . CASSVAGGVGELFF TGTGCCAGCAGCGTAGCGGGGGGAGTCGGGGAGCTGTTTTTT
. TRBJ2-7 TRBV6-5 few CASSYHRDYEQYF TGTGCCAGCAGTTACCACCGTGACTACGAGCAGTACTTC
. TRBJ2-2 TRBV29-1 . CSVGPRNTGELFF TGCAGCGTCGGACCGAGGAACACCGGGGAGCTGTTTTTT
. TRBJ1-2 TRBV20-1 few CSASDTDYGYTF TGCAGTGCATCGGACACCGACTATGGCTACACCTTC
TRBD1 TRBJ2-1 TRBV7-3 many CASSLGQGKDEQFF TGTGCCAGCAGCTTAGGACAGGGTAAGGATGAGCAGTTCTTC
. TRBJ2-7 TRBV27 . CASSLGLGPYGQYF TGTGCCAGCAGTTTAGGGCTAGGGCCCTACGGGCAGTACTTC
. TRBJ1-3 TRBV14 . CASSHKSGRGGNTIYF TGTGCCAGCAGCCATAAATCCGGACGGGGAGGAAACACCATATATTTT